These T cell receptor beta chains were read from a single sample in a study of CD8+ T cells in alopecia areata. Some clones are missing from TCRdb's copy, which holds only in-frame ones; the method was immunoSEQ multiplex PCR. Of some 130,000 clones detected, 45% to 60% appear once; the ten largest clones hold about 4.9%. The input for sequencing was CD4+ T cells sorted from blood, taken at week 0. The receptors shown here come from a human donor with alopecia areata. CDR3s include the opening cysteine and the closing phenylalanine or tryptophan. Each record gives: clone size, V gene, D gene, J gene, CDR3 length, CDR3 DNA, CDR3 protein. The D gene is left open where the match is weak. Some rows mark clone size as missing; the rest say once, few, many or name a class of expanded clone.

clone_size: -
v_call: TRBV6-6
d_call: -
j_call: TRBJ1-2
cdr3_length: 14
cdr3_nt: TGTGCCAGCAGTTACTCTCAGGGAAACTATGGCTACACCTTC
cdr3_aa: CASSYSQGNYGYTF

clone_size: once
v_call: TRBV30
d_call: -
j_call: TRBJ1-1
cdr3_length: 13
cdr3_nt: TGTGCCTGGAGTGTACGAGAGTCCACTGAAGCTTTCTTT
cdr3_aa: CAWSVRESTEAFF

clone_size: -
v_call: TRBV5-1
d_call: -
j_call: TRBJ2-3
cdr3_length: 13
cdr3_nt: TGCGCCAGCAGCTCTGGAGGCGTAGATACGCAGTATTTT
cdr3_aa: CASSSGGVDTQYF

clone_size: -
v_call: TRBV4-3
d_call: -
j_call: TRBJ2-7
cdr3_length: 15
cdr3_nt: TGCGCCAGCAGCCAAGGACAGGACGGCGCCTACGAGCAGTACTTC
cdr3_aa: CASSQGQDGAYEQYF

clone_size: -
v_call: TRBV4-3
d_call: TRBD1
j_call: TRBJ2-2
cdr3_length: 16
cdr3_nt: TGCGCCAGCAGCCAAGGTCACAGGGGGGACACCGGGGAGCTGTTTTTT
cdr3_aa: CASSQGHRGDTGELFF

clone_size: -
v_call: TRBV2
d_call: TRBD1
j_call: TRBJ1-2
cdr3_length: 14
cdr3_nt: TGTGCCAGCAGTGAAGCGGGACAGGGATATCGGTACACCTTC
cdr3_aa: CASSEAGQGYRYTF

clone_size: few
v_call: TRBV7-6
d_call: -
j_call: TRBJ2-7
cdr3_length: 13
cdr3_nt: TGTGCCAGCAGCTTAGGAAATCGGGCCGAGCAGTACTTC
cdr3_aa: CASSLGNRAEQYF

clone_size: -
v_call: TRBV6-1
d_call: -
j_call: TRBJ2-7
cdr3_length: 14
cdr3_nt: TGTGCCAGCACCATCGGGCTCGGTGCGGACGAGCAGTACTTC
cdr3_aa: CASTIGLGADEQYF

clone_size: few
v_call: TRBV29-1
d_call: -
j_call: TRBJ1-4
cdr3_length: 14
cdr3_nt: TGCAGCGTCATCGGACCCACAACTAATGAAAAACTGTTTTTT
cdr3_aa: CSVIGPTTNEKLFF

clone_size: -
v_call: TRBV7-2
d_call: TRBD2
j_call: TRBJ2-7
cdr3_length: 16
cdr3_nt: TGTGCCAGCAGCTTAGCGAGTAGCGGGGGGGCCTACGAGCAGTACTTC
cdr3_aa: CASSLASSGGAYEQYF

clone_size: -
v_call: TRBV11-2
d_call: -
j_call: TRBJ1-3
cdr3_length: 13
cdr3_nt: TGTGCCAGCAGCTCTCTTCATGGAAACACCATATATTTT
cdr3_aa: CASSSLHGNTIYF

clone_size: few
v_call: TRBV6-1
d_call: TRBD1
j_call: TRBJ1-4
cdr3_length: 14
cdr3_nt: TGTGCCAGCAAACCGGGACAGAGTAATGAAAAACTGTTTTTT
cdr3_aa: CASKPGQSNEKLFF

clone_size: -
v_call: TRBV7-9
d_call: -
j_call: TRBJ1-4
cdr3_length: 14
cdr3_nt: TGTGCCAGCAGCTTTATAGAAAGGACGACAAAACTGTTTTTT
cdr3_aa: CASSFIERTTKLFF

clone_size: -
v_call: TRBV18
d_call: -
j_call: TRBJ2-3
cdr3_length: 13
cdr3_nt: TGTGCCAGCTCATCCCTTAGCACAGATACGCAGTATTTT
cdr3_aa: CASSSLSTDTQYF

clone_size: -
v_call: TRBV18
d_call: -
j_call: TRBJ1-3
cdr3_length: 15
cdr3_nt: TGTGCCAGCTCACCACAACGAGGGGAAGGAAACACCATATATTTT
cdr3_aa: CASSPQRGEGNTIYF